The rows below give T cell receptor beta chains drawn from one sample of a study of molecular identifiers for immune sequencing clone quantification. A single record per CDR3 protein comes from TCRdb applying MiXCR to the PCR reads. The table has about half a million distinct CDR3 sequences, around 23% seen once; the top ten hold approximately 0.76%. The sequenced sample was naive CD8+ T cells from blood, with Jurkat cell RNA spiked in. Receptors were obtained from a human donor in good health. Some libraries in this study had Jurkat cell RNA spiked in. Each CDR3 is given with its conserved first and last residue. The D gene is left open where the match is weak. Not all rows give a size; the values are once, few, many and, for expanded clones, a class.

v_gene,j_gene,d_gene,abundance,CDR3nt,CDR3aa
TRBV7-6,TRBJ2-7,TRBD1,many,TGTGCCAGCAGCTTAGAAGTAGGACAGGGGTCCTACGAGCAGTACTTC,CASSLEVGQGSYEQYF
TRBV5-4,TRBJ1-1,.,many,TGTGCCAGCAGGGGGCAGATGAACACTGAAGCTTTCTTT,CASRGQMNTEAFF
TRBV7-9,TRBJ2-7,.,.,TGTGCCAGCAGCGCGGGACAGATGATCTCCTACGAGCAGTACTTC,CASSAGQMISYEQYF
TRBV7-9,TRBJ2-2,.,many,TGTGCCAGCAGCCAAGAGGAAAGGACAGCGAACACCGGGGAGCTGTTTTTT,CASSQEERTANTGELFF
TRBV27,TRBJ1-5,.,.,TGTGCCCGCCGTCCCTCCGCCCGGGTGTCCCATCCGCCCCCGCATTTT,CARRPSARVSHPPPHF
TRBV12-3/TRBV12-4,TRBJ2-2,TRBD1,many,TGTGCCAGCGACGGGACAGGGGGATCCGGGGAGCTGTTTTTT,CASDGTGGSGELFF
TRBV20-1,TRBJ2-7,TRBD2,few,TGCAGTGCTAGCCCACAGCGGGAGAAGGGGGAGCAGTACTTC,CSASPQREKGEQYF
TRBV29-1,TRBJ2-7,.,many,TGCAGCGTTGTGGGACACGGAGAAAGGGAGCAGTACTTC,CSVVGHGEREQYF
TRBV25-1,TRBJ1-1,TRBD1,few,TGTGCCAGCACTCAGGGACAGGGGTATACTGAAGCTTTCTTT,CASTQGQGYTEAFF
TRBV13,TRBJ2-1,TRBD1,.,TGTGCCAGCAGCCCGGACAGGGGGTTAGTTAATGAGCAGTTCTTC,CASSPDRGLVNEQFF
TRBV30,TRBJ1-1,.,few,TGTGCCTGGAGTGTGGGACCAGCTGAAGCTTTCTTT,CAWSVGPAEAFF
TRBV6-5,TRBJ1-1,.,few,TGTGCCAGCAGTTACTCGGGGTTTGTCGCTTTCTTT,CASSYSGFVAFF
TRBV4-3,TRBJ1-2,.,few,TGCGCCAGCAGCCAAGAAAAGGGACCGGATTATGGCTACACCTTC,CASSQEKGPDYGYTF
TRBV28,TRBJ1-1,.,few,TGTGCCAGCAGTTATGGGTGGGTGGAACAAGCTTTCTTT,CASSYGWVEQAFF
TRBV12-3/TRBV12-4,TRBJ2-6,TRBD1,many,TGTGCCAGCAGTTTAAGCGGGACAGGGGCTGGGGCCAACGTCCTGACTTTC,CASSLSGTGAGANVLTF
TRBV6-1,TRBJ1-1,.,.,TGTGCCAGCAGGATAAATTCCAACACTGAAGCTTTCTTT,CASRINSNTEAFF
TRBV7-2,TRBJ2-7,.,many,TGTGCCAGCAGCCCCGTGACAAGCTCCTACGAGCAGTACTTC,CASSPVTSSYEQYF
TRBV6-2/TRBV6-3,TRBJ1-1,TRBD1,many,TGTGCCAGCAGTTCCGGGACAGGCGTCCTGAACACTGAAGCTTTCTTT,CASSSGTGVLNTEAFF
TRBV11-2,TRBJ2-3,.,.,TGTGCCAGCAGCTTAGTGGATTTTGGGGGCACAGATACGCAGTATTTT,CASSLVDFGGTDTQYF
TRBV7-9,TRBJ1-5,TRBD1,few,TGTGCCAGCAGCCATGGACAGGGGGCCGGTCAGCCCCAGCATTTT,CASSHGQGAGQPQHF
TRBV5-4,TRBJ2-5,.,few,TGTGCCAGCAGCTTTACAGGGATGGGCCAAGAGACCCAGTACTTC,CASSFTGMGQETQYF
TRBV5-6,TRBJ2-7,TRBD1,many,TGTGCCAGCAGCTCCGGACAGGGTCTGAACGAGCAGTACTTC,CASSSGQGLNEQYF
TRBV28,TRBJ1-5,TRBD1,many,TGTGCCAGCAGTCCCCGGACAGGCGATCAGCCCCAGCATTTT,CASSPRTGDQPQHF
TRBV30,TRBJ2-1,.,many,TGTGCCTGGAGTGGACTTAATGAGCAGTTCTTC,CAWSGLNEQFF
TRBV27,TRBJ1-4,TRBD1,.,TGTGCCAGCAGTGAGGCCGGGACAGGGTACGAAAAACTGTTTTTT,CASSEAGTGYEKLFF
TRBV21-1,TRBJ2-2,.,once,TGTGCCAGCAGCAGTTGGGGTTCCACCGGGGAGCTGTTTTTT,CASSSWGSTGELFF
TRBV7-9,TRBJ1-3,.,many,TGTGCCAGCAGCTTAGTGAGCTCTGGAAACACCATATATTTT,CASSLVSSGNTIYF
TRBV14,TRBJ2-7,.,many,TGTGCCAGCAGCCACGAAGGGTTCAACGAGCAGTACTTC,CASSHEGFNEQYF
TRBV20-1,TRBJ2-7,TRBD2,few,TGCAGTGCTAGAGGACCCCAGCGGGAGGGCCCGGACGAGCAGTACTTC,CSARGPQREGPDEQYF
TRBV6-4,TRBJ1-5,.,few,TGTGCCAGCAGTGACTCCCCCAAGCCCCAGCATTTT,CASSDSPKPQHF
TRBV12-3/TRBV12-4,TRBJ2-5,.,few,TGTGCCAGCAGTTTAGGGGGGGGCCCGGCTGGGACCCAGTACTTC,CASSLGGGPAGTQYF
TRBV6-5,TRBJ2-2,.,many,TGTGCCAGCAGTTACTCTTCAACCGGGGAGCTGTTTTTT,CASSYSSTGELFF
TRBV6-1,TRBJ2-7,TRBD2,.,TGTGCCAGCAGTGTTACTAGCGGAATTTCCTACGAGCAGTACTTC,CASSVTSGISYEQYF
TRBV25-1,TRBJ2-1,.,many,TGTGCCAGCAGTGAATTTGGGGGCTCCTACAATGAGCAGTTCTTC,CASSEFGGSYNEQFF
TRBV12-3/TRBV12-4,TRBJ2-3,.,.,TGTGCCACCTTAGCGGAATCCGATACGCAGTATTTT,CATLAESDTQYF
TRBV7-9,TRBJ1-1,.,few,TGTGCCAGCAGCTTCTACCAAGGGATGAACACTGAAGCTTTCTTT,CASSFYQGMNTEAFF
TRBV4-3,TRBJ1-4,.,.,TGCGCCCGCAGCCAAGATCATGTGGGGTCTGAAAACCTGTTTTTT,CARSQDHVGSENLFF
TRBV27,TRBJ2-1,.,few,TGTGCCAGCAGTCCCAGGGTCGATGAGCAGTTCTTC,CASSPRVDEQFF
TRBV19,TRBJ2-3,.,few,TGTGCCAGCGCCTCGCTTAGCACAGATACGCAGTATTTT,CASASLSTDTQYF
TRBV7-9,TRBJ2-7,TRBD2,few,TGTGCCAGCAGCCCCGGGGGGGACTACGAGCAGTACTTC,CASSPGGDYEQYF
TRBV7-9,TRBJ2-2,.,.,TGTGCCAGCAGCTTCCCGGGTTCTCTGGGGGAGCTGTTTTTT,CASSFPGSLGELFF
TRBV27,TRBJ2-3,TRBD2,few,TGTGCCAGCAACATACTCGGGACTAGCGGGAGATCTCGCACAGATACGCAGTATTTT,CASNILGTSGRSRTDTQYF
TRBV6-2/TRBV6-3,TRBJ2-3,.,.,TGTGCCAGCAGTCCTCGGGCCCTACTAGGAGATACGCAGTATTTT,CASSPRALLGDTQYF
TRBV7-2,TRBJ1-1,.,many,TGTGCCAGCAGCTTAGTTGAGCTGGTGAACACTGAAGCTTTCTTT,CASSLVELVNTEAFF
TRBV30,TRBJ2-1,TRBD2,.,TGTGCCTGGAGCTACGGGGGGGGCTCCAATGAGCAGTTCTTC,CAWSYGGGSNEQFF
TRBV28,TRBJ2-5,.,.,TGTGCCAGCAGTTCCCTTCACAGGGAGGGGAAAGAGACCCAGTACTTC,CASSSLHREGKETQYF
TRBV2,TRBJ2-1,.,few,TGTGCCAGCAGTTCCCCTAACAGGGATGAGCAGTTCTTC,CASSSPNRDEQFF
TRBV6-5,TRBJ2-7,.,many,TGTGCCAGCAGTTATTTAGGGGTAGGCTACGAGCAGTACTTC,CASSYLGVGYEQYF
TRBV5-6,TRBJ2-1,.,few,TGTGCCAGCAGCTTTTCTGGGACCACCTATTATGAGCAGTTCTTC,CASSFSGTTYYEQFF
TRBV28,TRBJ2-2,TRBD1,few,TGTGCCAGCAGATCCGGGACAGGGGTCACCGGGGAGCTGTTTTTT,CASRSGTGVTGELFF
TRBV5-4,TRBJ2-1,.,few,TGTGCCAGCAGCTTGGGGCAGGGGGGGAACTACAATGAGCAGTTCTTC,CASSLGQGGNYNEQFF
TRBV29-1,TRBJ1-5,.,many,TGCAGCGTTGAAGGGACGGGGCAAAGCAATCAGCCCCAGCATTTT,CSVEGTGQSNQPQHF
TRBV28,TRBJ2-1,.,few,TGTGCCAGCAGTGAATTTGTGGATGAGCAGTTCTTC,CASSEFVDEQFF
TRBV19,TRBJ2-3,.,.,TGTGCCAGTAGTATTTCTGGCAGCCGAGATACGCAGTATTTT,CASSISGSRDTQYF
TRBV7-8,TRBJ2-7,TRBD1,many,TGTGCCAGCAGCCCAAAAGCCGGGACAGCTTCCTACGAGCAGTACTTC,CASSPKAGTASYEQYF